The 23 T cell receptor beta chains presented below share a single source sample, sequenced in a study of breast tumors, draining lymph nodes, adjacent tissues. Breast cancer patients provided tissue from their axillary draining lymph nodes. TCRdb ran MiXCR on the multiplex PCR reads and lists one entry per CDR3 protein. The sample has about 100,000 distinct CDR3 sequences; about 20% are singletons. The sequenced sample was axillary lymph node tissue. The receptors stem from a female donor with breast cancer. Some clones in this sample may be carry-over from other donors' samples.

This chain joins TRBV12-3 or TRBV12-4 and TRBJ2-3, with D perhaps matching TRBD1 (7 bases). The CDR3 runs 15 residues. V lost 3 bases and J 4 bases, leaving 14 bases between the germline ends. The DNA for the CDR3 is TGTGCCAGCAGTTTGGAGGGGGCGAGGGCAGATACGCAGTATTTT. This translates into CASSLEGARADTQYF.

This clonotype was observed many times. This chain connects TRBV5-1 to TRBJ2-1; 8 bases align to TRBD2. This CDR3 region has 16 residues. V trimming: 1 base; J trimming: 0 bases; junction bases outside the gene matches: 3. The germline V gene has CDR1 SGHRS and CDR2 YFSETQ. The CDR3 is CASSLSSGSSYNEQFF. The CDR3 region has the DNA TGCGCCAGCAGCTTGAGCAGCGGGAGCTCCTACAATGAGCAGTTCTTC.

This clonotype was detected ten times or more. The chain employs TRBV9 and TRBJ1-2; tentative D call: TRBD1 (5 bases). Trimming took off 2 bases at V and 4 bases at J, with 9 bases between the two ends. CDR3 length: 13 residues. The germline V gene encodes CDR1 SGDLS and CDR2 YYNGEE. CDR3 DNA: TGTGCCAGCAGCGTCGCCGGGACCTATGGCTACACCTTC. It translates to CASSVAGTYGYTF.

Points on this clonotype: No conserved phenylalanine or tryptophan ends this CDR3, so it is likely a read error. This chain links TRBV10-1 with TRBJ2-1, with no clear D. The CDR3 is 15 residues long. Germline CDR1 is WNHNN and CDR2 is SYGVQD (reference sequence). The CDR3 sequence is CASRCLVLLYNEQFC. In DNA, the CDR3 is TGCGCCAGCAGGTGTCTAGTCCTGCTCTACAATGAACAGTTCTGC.

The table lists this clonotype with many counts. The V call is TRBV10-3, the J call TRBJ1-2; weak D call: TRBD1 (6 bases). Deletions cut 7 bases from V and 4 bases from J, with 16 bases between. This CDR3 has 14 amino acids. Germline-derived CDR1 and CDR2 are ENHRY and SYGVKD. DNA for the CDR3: TGTGCCATCAAGGGGGACGGCCCTAGCTATGGCTACACCTTC. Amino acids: CAIKGDGPSYGYTF.

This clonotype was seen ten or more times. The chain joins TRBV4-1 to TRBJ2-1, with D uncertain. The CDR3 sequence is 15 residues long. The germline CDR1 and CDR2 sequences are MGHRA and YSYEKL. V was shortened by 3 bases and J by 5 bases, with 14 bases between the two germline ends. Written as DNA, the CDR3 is TGCGCCAGCAGCCAGAGCCCTAAGGGTCACAATGAGCAGTTCTTC. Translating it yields CASSQSPKGHNEQFF.

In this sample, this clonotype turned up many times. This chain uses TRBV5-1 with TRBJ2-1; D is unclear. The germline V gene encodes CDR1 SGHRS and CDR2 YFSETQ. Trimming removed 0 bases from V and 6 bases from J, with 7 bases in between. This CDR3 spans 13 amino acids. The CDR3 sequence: CASSLGSINEQFF. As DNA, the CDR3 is TGCGCCAGCAGCTTGGGGTCCATCAATGAGCAGTTCTTC.

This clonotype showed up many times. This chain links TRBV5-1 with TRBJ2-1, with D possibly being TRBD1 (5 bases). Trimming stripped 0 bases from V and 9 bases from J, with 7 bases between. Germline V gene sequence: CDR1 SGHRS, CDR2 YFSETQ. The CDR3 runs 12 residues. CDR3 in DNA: TGCGCCAGCAGCTTGGTTCAGGGTGAGCAGTTCTTC. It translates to CASSLVQGEQFF.

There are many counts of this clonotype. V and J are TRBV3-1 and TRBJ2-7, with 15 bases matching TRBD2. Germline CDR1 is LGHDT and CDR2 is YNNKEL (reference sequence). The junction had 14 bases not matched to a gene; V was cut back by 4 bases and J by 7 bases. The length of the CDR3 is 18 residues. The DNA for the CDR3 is TGTGCCAGCAGCCTACTATCCGGGACTAGCGGGGGGTCGGTTGAGCAGTACTTC. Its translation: CASSLLSGTSGGSVEQYF.

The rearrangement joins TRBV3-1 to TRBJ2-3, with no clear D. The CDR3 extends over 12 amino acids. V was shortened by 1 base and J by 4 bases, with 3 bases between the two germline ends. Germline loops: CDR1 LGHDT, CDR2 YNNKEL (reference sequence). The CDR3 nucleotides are TGTGCCAGCAGCCAAGTCCCAGATACGCAGTATTTT. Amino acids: CASSQVPDTQYF.

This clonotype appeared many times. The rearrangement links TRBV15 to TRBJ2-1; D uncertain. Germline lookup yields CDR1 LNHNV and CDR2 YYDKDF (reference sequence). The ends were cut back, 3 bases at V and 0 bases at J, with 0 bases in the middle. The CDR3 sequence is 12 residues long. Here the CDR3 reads CATSSSYNEQFF. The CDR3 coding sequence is TGTGCCACCAGCAGCTCCTACAATGAGCAGTTCTTC.

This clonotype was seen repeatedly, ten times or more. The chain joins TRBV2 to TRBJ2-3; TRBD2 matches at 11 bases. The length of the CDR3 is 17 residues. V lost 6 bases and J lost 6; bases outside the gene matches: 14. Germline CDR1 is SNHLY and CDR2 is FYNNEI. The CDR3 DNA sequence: TGTGCCAGCAGGTCCCCGGGACTAGCGGCCGCCCCGGATACGCAGTATTTT. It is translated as CASRSPGLAAAPDTQYF.

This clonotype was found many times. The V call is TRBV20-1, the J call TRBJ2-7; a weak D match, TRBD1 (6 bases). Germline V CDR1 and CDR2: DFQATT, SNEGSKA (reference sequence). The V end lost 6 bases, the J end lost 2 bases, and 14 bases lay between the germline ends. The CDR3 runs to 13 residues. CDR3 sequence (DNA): TGCAGTGCCTCAGGGGCCAAACCCTACGAGCAGTACTTC. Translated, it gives CSASGAKPYEQYF.

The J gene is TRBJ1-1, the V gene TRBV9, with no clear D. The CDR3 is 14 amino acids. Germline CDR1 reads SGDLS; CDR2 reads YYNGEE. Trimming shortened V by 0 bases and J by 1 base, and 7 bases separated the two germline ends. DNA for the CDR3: TGTGCCAGCAGCGTAGGCCATAGGAACACTGAAGCTTTCTTT. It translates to CASSVGHRNTEAFF.

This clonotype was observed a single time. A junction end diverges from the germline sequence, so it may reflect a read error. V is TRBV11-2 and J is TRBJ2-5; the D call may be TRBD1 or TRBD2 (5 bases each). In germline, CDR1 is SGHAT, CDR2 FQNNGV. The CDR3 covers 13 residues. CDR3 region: CASRVRGRETQYF. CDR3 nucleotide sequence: TGTGCTAGCAGGGTTCGGGGTCGAGAGACCCAGTACTTC.

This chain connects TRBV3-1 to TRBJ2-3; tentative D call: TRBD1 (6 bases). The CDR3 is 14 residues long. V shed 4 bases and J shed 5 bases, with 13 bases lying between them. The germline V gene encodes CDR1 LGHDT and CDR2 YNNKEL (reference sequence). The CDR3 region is CASSRDTDGDTQYF. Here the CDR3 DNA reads TGTGCCAGCAGCCGGGACACCGACGGAGATACGCAGTATTTT.

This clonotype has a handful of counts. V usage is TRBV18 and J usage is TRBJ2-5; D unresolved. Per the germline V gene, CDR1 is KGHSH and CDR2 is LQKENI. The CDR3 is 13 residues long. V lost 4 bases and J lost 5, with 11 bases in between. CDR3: CASSRFLKETQYF. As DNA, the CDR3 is TGTGCCAGCTCACGCTTCCTCAAGGAGACCCAGTACTTC.

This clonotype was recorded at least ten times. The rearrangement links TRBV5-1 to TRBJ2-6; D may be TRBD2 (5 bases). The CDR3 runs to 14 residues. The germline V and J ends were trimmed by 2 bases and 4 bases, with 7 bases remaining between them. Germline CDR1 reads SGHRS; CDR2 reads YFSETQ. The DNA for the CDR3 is TGCGCCAGCAGCTTCCTAGCAGGGGCCAACGTCCTGACTTTC. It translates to CASSFLAGANVLTF. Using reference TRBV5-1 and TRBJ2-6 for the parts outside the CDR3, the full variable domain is KAGVTQTPRYLIKTRGQQVTLSCSPISGHRSVSWYQQTPGQGLQFLFEYFSETQRNKGNFPGRFSGRQFSNSRSEMNVSTLELGDSALYLCASSFLAGANVLTFGAGSRLTVL.

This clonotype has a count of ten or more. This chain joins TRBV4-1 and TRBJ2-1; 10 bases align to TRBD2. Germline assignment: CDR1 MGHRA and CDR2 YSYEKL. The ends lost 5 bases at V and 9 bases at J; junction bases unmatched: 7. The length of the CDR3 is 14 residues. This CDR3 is CASSSSGSNVEQFF. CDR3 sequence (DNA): TGCGCCAGCAGCTCTAGCGGGAGTAATGTTGAGCAGTTCTTC.

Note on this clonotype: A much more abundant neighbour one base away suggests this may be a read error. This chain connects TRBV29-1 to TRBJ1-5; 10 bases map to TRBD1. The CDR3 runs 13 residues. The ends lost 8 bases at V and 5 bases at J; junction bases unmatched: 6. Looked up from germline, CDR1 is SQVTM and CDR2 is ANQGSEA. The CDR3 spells CSRRTGGDQPQHF. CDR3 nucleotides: TGCAGCCGCCGGACAGGGGGGGATCAGCCCCAGCATTTT.

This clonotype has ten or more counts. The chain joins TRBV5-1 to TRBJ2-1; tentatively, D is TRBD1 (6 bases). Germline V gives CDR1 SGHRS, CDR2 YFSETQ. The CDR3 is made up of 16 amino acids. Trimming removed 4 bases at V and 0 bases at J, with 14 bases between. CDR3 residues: CASSARGHSSYNEQFF. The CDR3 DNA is TGCGCCAGCAGCGCCAGGGGTCACAGCTCCTACAATGAGCAGTTCTTC.

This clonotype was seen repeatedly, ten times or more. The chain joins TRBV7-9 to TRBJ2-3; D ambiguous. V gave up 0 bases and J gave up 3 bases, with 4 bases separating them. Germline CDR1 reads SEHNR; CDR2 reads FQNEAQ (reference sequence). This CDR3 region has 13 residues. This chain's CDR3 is CASSLARTDTQYF. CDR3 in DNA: TGTGCCAGCAGCTTAGCCCGGACAGATACGCAGTATTTT. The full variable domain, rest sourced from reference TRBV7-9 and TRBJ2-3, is DTGVSQNPRHKITKRGQNVTFRCDPISEHNRLYWYRQTLGQGPEFLTYFQNEAQLEKSRLLSDRFSAERPKGSFSTLEIQRTEQGDSAMYLCASSLARTDTQYFGPGTRLTVL.

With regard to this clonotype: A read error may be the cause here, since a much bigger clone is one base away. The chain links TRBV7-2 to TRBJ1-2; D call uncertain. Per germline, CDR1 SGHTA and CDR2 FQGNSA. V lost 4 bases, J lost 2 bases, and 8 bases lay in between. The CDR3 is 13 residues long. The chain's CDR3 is CASSSYVNYGYTF. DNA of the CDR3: TGTGCCAGCAGCTCGTACGTGAACTATGGCTACACCTTC.